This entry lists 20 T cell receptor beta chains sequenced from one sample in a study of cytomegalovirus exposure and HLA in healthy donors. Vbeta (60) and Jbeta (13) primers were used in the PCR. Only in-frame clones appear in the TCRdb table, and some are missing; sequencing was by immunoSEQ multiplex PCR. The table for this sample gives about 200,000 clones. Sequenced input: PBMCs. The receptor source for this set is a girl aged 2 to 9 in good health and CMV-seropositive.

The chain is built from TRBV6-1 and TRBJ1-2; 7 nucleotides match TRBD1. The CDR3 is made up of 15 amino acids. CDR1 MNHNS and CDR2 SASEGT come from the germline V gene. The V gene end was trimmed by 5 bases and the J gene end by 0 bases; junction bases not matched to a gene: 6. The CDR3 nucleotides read TGTGCCAGCAGTAGGACCGGGACAGCTAACTATGGCTACACCTTC. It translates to CASSRTGTANYGYTF.

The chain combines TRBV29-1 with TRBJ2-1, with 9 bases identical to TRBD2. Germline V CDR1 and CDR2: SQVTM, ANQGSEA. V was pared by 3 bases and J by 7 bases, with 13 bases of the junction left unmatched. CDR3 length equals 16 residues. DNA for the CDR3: TGCAGCGTTGACGGCCCTCTTAGCGGGAGTAGAAATGAGCAGTTCTTC. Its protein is CSVDGPLSGSRNEQFF.

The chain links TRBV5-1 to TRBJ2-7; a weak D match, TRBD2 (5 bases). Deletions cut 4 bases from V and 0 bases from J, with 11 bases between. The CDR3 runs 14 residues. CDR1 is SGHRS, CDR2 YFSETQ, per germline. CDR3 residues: CASSPRLSSYEQYF. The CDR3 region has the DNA TGCGCCAGCAGCCCCCGACTAAGCTCCTACGAGCAGTACTTC.

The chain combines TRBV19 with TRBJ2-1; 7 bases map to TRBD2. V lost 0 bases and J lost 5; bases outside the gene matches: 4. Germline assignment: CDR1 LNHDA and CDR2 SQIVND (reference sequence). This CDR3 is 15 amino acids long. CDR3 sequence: CASSIDPGGDNEQFF. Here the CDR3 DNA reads TGTGCCAGTAGTATAGATCCGGGAGGAGACAATGAGCAGTTCTTC.

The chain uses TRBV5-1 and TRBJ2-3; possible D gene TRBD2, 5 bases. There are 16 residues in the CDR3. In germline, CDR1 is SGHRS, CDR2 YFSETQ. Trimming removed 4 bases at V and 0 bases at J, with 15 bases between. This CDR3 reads CASSPPSGSSTDTQYF. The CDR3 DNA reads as TGCGCCAGCAGCCCCCCATCGGGATCTAGCACAGATACGCAGTATTTT.

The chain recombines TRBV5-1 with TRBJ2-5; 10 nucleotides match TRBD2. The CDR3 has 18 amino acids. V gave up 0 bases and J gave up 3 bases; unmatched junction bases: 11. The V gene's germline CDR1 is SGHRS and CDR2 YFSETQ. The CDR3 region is CASSLVASGRYGEETQYF. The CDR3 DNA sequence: TGCGCCAGCAGCTTGGTGGCTAGCGGGAGATACGGGGAAGAGACCCAGTACTTC.

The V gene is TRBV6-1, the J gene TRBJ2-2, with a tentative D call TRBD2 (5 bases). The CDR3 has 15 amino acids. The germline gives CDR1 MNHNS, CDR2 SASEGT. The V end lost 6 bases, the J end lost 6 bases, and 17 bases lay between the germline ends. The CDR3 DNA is TGTGCCAGCAGCCAGCGGCTAGGAATACCCGGGGAGCTGTTTTTT. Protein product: CASSQRLGIPGELFF.

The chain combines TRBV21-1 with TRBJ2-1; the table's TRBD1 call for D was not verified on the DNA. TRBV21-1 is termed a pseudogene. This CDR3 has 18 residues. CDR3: CASSKAGLRTPIYNEQFF. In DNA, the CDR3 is TGTGCCAGCAGCAAAGCGGGGTTGAGGACACCGATATACAATGAGCAGTTCTTC.

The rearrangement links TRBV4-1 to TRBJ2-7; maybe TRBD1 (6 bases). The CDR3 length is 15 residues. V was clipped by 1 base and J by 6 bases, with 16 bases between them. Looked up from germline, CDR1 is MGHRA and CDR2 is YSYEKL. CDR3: CASSQGKGGTSEQYF. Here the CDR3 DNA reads TGCGCCAGCAGCCAAGGGAAAGGGGGAACATCCGAGCAGTACTTC.

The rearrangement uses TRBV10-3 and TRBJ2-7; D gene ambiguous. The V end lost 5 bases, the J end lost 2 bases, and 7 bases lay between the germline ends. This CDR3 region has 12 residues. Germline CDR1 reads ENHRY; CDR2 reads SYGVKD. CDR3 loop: CAISKTTYEQYF. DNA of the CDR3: TGTGCCATCAGTAAGACAACCTACGAGCAGTACTTC.

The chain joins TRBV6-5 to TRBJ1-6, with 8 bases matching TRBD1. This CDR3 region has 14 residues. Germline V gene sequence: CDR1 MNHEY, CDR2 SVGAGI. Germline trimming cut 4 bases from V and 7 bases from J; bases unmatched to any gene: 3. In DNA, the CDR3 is TGTGCCAGCAGTTCCACAGGGGGGAATTCACCCCTCCACTTT. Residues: CASSSTGGNSPLHF.

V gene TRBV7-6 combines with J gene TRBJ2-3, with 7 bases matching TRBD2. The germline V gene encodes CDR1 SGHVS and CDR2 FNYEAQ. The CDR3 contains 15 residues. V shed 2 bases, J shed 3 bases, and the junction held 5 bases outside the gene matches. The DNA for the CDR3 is TGTGCCAGCAGCTTATCGGGGACTAATACAGATACGCAGTATTTT. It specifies CASSLSGTNTDTQYF.

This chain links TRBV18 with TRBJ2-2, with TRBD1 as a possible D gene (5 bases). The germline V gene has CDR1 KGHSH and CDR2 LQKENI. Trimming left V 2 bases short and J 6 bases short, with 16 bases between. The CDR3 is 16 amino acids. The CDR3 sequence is CASSPVVQGEAGELFF. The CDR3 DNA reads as TGTGCCAGCTCACCAGTAGTCCAGGGCGAGGCCGGGGAGCTGTTTTTT.

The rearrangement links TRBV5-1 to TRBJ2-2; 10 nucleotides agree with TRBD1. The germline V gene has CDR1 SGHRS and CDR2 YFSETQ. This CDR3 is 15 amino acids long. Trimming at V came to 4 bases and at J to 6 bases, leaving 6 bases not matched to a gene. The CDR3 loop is CASSAPGQGSGELFF. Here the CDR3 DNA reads TGCGCCAGCAGCGCCCCGGGACAGGGGTCCGGGGAGCTGTTTTTT.

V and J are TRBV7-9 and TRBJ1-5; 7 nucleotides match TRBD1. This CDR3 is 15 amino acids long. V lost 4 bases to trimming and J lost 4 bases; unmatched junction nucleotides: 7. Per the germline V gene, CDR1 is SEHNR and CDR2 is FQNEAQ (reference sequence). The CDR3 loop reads CASSSTGVSNQPQHF. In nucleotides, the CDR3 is TGTGCCAGCAGCTCTACAGGGGTATCTAATCAGCCCCAGCATTTT.

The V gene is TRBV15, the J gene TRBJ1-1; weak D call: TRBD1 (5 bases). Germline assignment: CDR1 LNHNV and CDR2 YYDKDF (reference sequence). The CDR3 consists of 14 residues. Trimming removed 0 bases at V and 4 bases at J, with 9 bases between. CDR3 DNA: TGTGCCACCAGCAGAGATGGCCAGGGCACTGAAGCTTTCTTT. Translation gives CATSRDGQGTEAFF.

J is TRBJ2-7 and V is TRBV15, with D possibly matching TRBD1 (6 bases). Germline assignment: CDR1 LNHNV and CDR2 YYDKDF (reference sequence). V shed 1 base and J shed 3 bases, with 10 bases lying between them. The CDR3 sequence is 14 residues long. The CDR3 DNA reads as TGTGCCACCAGCAGAGGACAGGTGGGCTACGAGCAGTACTTC. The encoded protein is CATSRGQVGYEQYF. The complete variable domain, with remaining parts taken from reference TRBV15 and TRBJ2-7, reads DAMVIQNPRYQVTQFGKPVTLSCSQTLNHNVMYWYQQKSSQAPKLLFHYYDKDFNNEADTPDNFQSRRPNTSFCFLDIRSPGLGDTAMYLCATSRGQVGYEQYFGPGTRLTVT.

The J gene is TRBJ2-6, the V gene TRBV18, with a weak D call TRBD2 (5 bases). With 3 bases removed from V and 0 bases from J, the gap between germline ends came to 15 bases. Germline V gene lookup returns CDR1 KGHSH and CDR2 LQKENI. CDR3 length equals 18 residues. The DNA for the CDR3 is TGTGCCAGCTCACCGTTAAGTGACTATAGCTCTGGGGCCAACGTCCTGACTTTC. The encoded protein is CASSPLSDYSSGANVLTF.

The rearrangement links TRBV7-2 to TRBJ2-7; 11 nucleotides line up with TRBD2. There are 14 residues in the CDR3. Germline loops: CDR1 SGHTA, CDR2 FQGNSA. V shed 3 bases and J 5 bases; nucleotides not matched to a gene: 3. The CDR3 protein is CASSFTSGSHEQYF. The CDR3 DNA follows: TGTGCCAGCAGCTTTACTAGCGGGAGCCACGAGCAGTACTTC.

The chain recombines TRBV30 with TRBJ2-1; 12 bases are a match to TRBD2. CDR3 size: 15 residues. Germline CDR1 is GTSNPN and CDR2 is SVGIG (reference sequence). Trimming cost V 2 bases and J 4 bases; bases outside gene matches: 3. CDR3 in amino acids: CAWSRLAGAYNEQFF. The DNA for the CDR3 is TGTGCCTGGAGTCGACTAGCGGGAGCTTACAATGAGCAGTTCTTC.